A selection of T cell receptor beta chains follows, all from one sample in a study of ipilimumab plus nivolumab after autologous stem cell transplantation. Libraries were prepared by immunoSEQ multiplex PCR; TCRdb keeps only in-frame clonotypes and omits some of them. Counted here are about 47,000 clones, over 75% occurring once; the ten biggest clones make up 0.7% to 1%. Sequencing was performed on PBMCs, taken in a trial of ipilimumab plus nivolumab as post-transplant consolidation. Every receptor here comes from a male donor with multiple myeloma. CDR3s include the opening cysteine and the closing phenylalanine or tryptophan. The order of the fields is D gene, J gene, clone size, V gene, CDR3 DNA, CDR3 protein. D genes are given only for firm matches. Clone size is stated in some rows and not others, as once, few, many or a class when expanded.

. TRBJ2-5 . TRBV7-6 TGTGCCGGGAGTCGTCGGCAGCAAGAGACCCAGTACTTC CAGSRRQQETQYF
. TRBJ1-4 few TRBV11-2 TGTGCCAGCAGCCGGACGAGGGTTCGGGGTGAAAAACTGTTTTTT CASSRTRVRGEKLFF
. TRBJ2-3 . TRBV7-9 TGTGCCAGCAGCTTTGGGAGAACGGCAGATACGCAGTATTTT CASSFGRTADTQYF
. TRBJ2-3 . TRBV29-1 TGCAGCTCCGCCGGGGGTCTAAGAGGCACAGATACGCAGTATTTT CSSAGGLRGTDTQYF
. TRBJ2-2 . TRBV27 TGTGCCAGCAGTTTACCCGGGAGACACACCGGGGAGCTGTTTTTT CASSLPGRHTGELFF
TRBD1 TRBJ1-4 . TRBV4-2 TGTGCCAGCAGCCAAGATTATGGGACAGAAGGCGAAAAACTGTTTTTT CASSQDYGTEGEKLFF
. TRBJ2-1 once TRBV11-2 TGTGCCAGCAGCTTAATTAGGGATGAGCAGTTCTTC CASSLIRDEQFF
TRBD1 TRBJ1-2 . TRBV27 TGTGCCAGCAGTGACAGGGGCTATGGCTACACCTTC CASSDRGYGYTF
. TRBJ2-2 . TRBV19 TGTGCCAGTAGGTCCACGGCAGGGAGTTACACCGGGGAGCTGTTTTTT CASRSTAGSYTGELFF
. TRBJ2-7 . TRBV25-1 TGTGCCAGCAGTGAAATTGGTGGGGGGGAGCAGTACTTC CASSEIGGGEQYF
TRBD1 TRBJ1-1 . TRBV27 TGTGCCAGCAGTAAGTGGACAGGGGACGCTGAAGCTTTCTTT CASSKWTGDAEAFF
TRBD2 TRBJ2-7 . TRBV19 TGTGCCAGTAGTGTCGGGACTAGCGGGAGTTTTCCCTACGAGCAGTACTTC CASSVGTSGSFPYEQYF
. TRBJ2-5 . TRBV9 TGTGCCAGCAGCGCCCCTGGGGGAGAGACCCAGTACTTC CASSAPGGETQYF
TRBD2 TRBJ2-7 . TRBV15 TGTGCCACCAGCGCCCTGGGACTAGCGGGAGTGTACGAGCAGTACTTC CATSALGLAGVYEQYF
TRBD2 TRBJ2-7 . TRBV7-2 TGTGCCAGCAGCTTATCTAGCGGGAGCTACGAGCAGTACTTC CASSLSSGSYEQYF
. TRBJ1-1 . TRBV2 TGTGCCAGCAGTGAAGCCGACAGCTGGGGTAACACTGAAGCTTTCTTT CASSEADSWGNTEAFF
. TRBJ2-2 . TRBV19 TGTGCCAGTAGAACAAGAGCCGGGGAGCTGTTTTTT CASRTRAGELFF
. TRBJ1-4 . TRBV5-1 TGCGCCAGCAGCTTGGGGCACCCGGGGGGGAACGAAAAACTGTTTTTT CASSLGHPGGNEKLFF
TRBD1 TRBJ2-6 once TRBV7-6 TGTGCCAGCAGCCCCGGGACAGCTGGGGCCAACGTCCTGACTTTC CASSPGTAGANVLTF
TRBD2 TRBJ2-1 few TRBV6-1 TGTGCCAGCAGTGAAGAGGTGGCTAGCGGGAGAGGGGCGTTCTTC CASSEEVASGRGAFF
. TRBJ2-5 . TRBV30 TGTGCCTGGGTTCCCTTGGGCCGAGAGACCCAGTACTTC CAWVPLGRETQYF
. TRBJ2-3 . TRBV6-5 TGTGCCAGCAATCACAGGGTTCCCACAGATACGCAGTATTTT CASNHRVPTDTQYF
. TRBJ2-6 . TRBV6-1 TGTGCCAGCAGTCCCCAGGGCACTGGGGCCAACGTCCTGACTTTC CASSPQGTGANVLTF
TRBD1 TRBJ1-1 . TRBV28 TGTGCCAGCCGAAGACAGGGTCGGGGAAATACTGAAGCTTTCTTT CASRRQGRGNTEAFF
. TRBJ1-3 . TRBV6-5 TGTGCCAGCCGACTATATCGGGGGAGCACCATATATTTT CASRLYRGSTIYF
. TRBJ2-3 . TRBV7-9 TGTGCCAGCAGCCAATTAAGGGATACGCAGTATTTT CASSQLRDTQYF
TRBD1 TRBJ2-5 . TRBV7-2 TGTGCCAGCAGCCCGGGACAGGCGTTCCCCCAAGAGACCCAGTACTTC CASSPGQAFPQETQYF
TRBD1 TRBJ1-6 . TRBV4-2 TGTGCCAGCAGCCAAGATCTCGGACAGGCTCAATCACCCCTCCACTTT CASSQDLGQAQSPLHF